These 27 T cell receptor beta chains came from one sample sequenced in a study of cytomegalovirus exposure and HLA in healthy donors. A multiplex PCR was run with 60 Vbeta primers and 13 Jbeta primers. Profiled with immunoSEQ multiplex PCR; TCRdb holds only in-frame clones, not every one. The sample has approximately 190,000 clones, roughly 80% seen once. Sequenced input: PBMCs. The receptor source for this set is a woman aged 18-29 years in good health and CMV-seronegative.

The chain combines TRBV11-2 with TRBJ2-1; TRBD2 aligns across 13 bases. Trimming took 4 bases from V and 7 from J; bases not matched to a gene: 4. Germline assignment: CDR1 SGHAT and CDR2 FQNNGV. This CDR3 region has 15 residues. This chain's CDR3 is CASSSTSGGVNEQFF. The CDR3 nucleotides are TGTGCCAGCAGCTCAACTAGCGGGGGGGTGAATGAGCAGTTCTTC.

The chain uses TRBV2 and TRBJ1-5; D gene ambiguous. V was clipped by 5 bases and J by 4 bases, with 21 bases between them. Germline CDR1 and CDR2: SNHLY and FYNNEI. The CDR3 runs to 17 residues. CDR3 DNA: TGTGCCAGCAGTAAGAATGGACGGGGATTGGGAAATCAGCCCCAGCATTTT. Its protein product is CASSKNGRGLGNQPQHF.

In this sample, this clone turned up a few times. The rearrangement links TRBV6-5 to TRBJ1-1; TRBD1 matches 7 bases. The ends lost 6 bases at V and 8 bases at J; junction bases unmatched: 15. There are 15 residues in the CDR3. Germline lookup yields CDR1 MNHEY and CDR2 SVGAGI. CDR3 DNA sequence: TGTGCCAGCAGGCTCAGGGGGAAAGGTCCGCCGGAAGCTTTCTTT. It yields the protein CASRLRGKGPPEAFF.

The rearrangement links TRBV12-5 to TRBJ2-1; the D gene is possibly TRBD1 (5 bases). The CDR3 is 14 amino acids. Looked up from germline, CDR1 is LGHNT and CDR2 is FRNRAP. Trimming left V 4 bases short and J 4 bases short, with 11 bases between. The CDR3 spells CASGSSTVYNEQFF. The CDR3 DNA follows: TGTGCTAGTGGTTCATCGACAGTTTACAATGAGCAGTTCTTC.

V is TRBV9 and J is TRBJ2-7, with D tentatively TRBD1 (7 bases). Germline CDR1 is SGDLS and CDR2 is YYNGEE. CDR3 length: 20 amino acids. V was trimmed by 4 bases and J by 5 bases, leaving 34 bases between them. CDR3 coding DNA: TGTGCCAGCAGCCGGACGACCAGGGGGACTGGAGTACTCCCCATGAACGAGCAGTACTTC. Translation: CASSRTTRGTGVLPMNEQYF.

This rearrangement joins TRBV28 to TRBJ2-5, with D possibly being TRBD1 (6 bases). Trimming took 6 bases from V and 3 from J, leaving 20 bases between them. Germline loops: CDR1 MDHEN, CDR2 SYDVKM. This CDR3 spans 16 amino acids. CDR3 sequence (DNA): TGTGCCAGCAGGCTAGGGGGAGCCCGGGGAGAAGAGACCCAGTACTTC. It specifies CASRLGGARGEETQYF. Supplemented by reference TRBV28 and TRBJ2-5, the full variable domain reads DVKVTQSSRYLVKRTGEKVFLECVQDMDHENMFWYRQDPGLGLRLIYFSYDVKMKEKGDIPEGYSVSREKKERFSLILESASTNQTSMYLCASRLGGARGEETQYFGPGTRLLVL.

This clone was recorded a few times. The chain carries TRBV10-2 and TRBJ1-5; unclear D gene. CDR3 length: 12 amino acids. V was shortened by 5 bases and J by 9 bases, with 11 bases between the two germline ends. CDR1 is WSHSY and CDR2 is SAAADI in the germline V gene. The CDR3 DNA follows: TGCGCCAGCAGTAACAATCAGTGGCCCCAGCATTTT. This sequence encodes CASSNNQWPQHF.

This clone has just a few counts. V is TRBV10-3 and J is TRBJ2-1, with 9 bases lining up with TRBD2. J gave up 6 bases and V 8 bases, and 2 bases lay outside the gene matches. CDR3 length: 12 residues. The germline V gene has CDR1 ENHRY and CDR2 SYGVKD. The DNA of the CDR3 is TGTGCCATCGGGACTAGCTCCAATGAGCAGTTCTTC. Amino acids: CAIGTSSNEQFF.

In the case of this clone: One junction end does not reproduce the germline sequence, and a read error may be involved. Other nucleotide sequences in the sample specify the same CDR3. The chain is built from TRBV29-1 and TRBJ2-5, with a tentative D call TRBD2 (6 bases). The CDR3 contains 12 residues. Germline V gene sequence: CDR1 SQVTM, CDR2 ANQGSEA. The DNA of the CDR3 is TGCAGCGTTGAAGAGGCTAGCGAAAGACTTCACTTC. Translating it yields CSVEEASERLHF. Looking up the rest from reference TRBV29-1 and TRBJ2-5 gives the full variable domain: SAVISQKPSRDICQRGTSLTIQCQVDSQVTMMFWYRQQPGQSLTLIATANQGSEATYESGFVIDKFPISRPNLTFSTLTVSNMSPEDSSIYLCSVEEASERLHFGPGTRLLVL.

This clone was seen a few times. The chain employs TRBV19 and TRBJ1-1; D not resolved. V lost 3 bases, J lost 0 bases, and 5 bases lay in between. Germline V CDR1 and CDR2: LNHDA, SQIVND (reference sequence). This CDR3 region has 13 residues. CDR3 amino acids: CASSMRVNTEAFF. CDR3 DNA sequence: TGTGCCAGTAGTATGAGGGTGAACACTGAAGCTTTCTTT.

The chain uses TRBV5-4 and TRBJ2-7; 15 nucleotides line up with TRBD2. The germline CDR1 and CDR2 sequences are SGHNT and YYREEE (reference sequence). This CDR3 spans 16 amino acids. The trim removed 4 bases at V and 5 bases at J, leaving 7 bases unmatched. DNA of the CDR3: TGTGCCAGCAGCCGCGGGACTAGCGGGAGGTCCCACGAGCAGTACTTC. Translating it yields CASSRGTSGRSHEQYF.

Comments on this clone: At one boundary the junction diverges from the germline segment, which might be a read error. The V call is TRBV7-7, the J call TRBJ2-5, with D maybe TRBD2 (6 bases). CDR1 and CDR2 (germline): SSHAT, FNYEAQ (reference sequence). The CDR3 totals 15 residues. The CDR3 DNA reads as TGTGCTAGCAGCTTAGATCCGGGGGACTCAGAGACCCAGTACTTC. Its protein product is CASSLDPGDSETQYF. Together with reference TRBV7-7 and TRBJ2-5, the CDR3 gives the full variable domain: GAGVSQSPRYKVTKRGQDVTLRCDPISSHATLYWYQQALGQGPEFLTYFNYEAQPDKSGLPSDRFSAERPEGSISTLTIQRTEQRDSAMYRCASSLDPGDSETQYFGPGTRLLVL.

The V call is TRBV19, the J call TRBJ2-2, with D possibly matching TRBD2 (5 bases). CDR1 is LNHDA and CDR2 is SQIVND in the germline V gene (reference sequence). Trimming stripped 11 bases from V and 3 bases from J, with 10 bases between. CDR3 size: 12 residues. For the CDR3, the DNA is TGTGCCGTATCGGGGTACACCGGGGAGCTGTTTTTT. Translation: CAVSGYTGELFF. Variable domain in full (rest from reference TRBV19 and TRBJ2-2): DGGITQSPKYLFRKEGQNVTLSCEQNLNHDAMYWYRQDPGQGLRLIYYSQIVNDFQKGDIAEGYSVSREKKESFPLTVTSAQKNPTAFYLCAVSGYTGELFFGEGSRLTVL.

V gene TRBV27 combines with J gene TRBJ2-1; 12 bases align to TRBD2. In germline, CDR1 is MNHEY, CDR2 SMNVEV (reference sequence). The CDR3 extends over 14 amino acids. V shed 5 bases and J 4 bases; nucleotides not matched to a gene: 0. The CDR3, as DNA: TGTGCCAGCAGTGGACTAGCGGGATACAATGAGCAGTTCTTC. It encodes CASSGLAGYNEQFF.

The chain combines TRBV18 with TRBJ2-1; D remains ambiguous. Trimming removed 3 bases from V and 8 bases from J, with 14 bases in between. The CDR3 sequence is 14 residues long. Looked up from germline, CDR1 is KGHSH and CDR2 is LQKENI. CDR3 coding DNA: TGTGCCAGCTCACCCTCCGCGTCAGGCGATGAGCAGTTCTTC. The encoded protein is CASSPSASGDEQFF.

The gene calls are TRBV7-8 and TRBJ2-1, with TRBD2 identical over 12 bases. V dropped 3 bases and J dropped 6; count of bases not matched to a gene: 3. The CDR3 extends over 15 amino acids. Germline loops: CDR1 SGHVS, CDR2 FQNEAQ. CDR3 nucleotides: TGTGCCAGCAGCTTTCTAGCGGGAGGGCCCAATGAGCAGTTCTTC. It is translated as CASSFLAGGPNEQFF.

This rearrangement joins TRBV5-4 to TRBJ1-2, with TRBD1 matching 9 bases. The CDR3 loop spans 14 amino acids. Germline CDR1 SGHNT, CDR2 YYREEE (reference sequence). The J segment lost 5 bases and the V segment lost 5 bases, leaving 7 bases of the junction unmatched. The CDR3 region is CASRATGGTYGYTF. CDR3 in DNA: TGTGCCAGCAGGGCGACAGGGGGAACATATGGCTACACCTTC.

The J gene is TRBJ1-1, the V gene TRBV10-1; possibly TRBD1 for D (5 bases). V lost 4 bases and J lost 2, with 17 bases in between. Germline lookup yields CDR1 WNHNN and CDR2 SYGVQD (reference sequence). The CDR3 has 16 amino acids. CDR3 sequence reads: CASSAGGRGGNTEAFF. The CDR3 bases are TGCGCCAGCAGTGCCGGGGGGAGGGGTGGTAACACTGAAGCTTTCTTT.

CDR3 in amino acids: CASSVEKGLAPYNEQFF. CDR3 sequence (DNA): TGTGCCAGCAGCGTAGAGAAAGGACTAGCGCCTTACAATGAGCAGTTCTTC. The J gene is TRBJ2-1, the V gene TRBV9, with 9 bases that match TRBD2. The CDR3 consists of 17 residues. The V and J ends lost 0 bases and 4 bases, in that order; junction bases with no gene match: 8. Germline CDR1 and CDR2: SGDLS and YYNGEE.

V is TRBV20-1 and J is TRBJ1-1; D is uncertain. Trimming stripped 3 bases from V and 5 bases from J, with 7 bases between. The CDR3 totals 11 residues. Germline values: CDR1 DFQATT, CDR2 SNEGSKA (reference sequence). The CDR3 bases are TGCAGTGCTAGCGCACAGACTGAAGCTTTCTTT. Translated, it gives CSASAQTEAFF.

The gene calls are TRBV18 and TRBJ1-4; TRBD1 matches at 7 bases. V was clipped by 3 bases and J by 5 bases; unmatched bases: 3. This CDR3 is 14 amino acids long. The V gene's germline CDR1 is KGHSH and CDR2 LQKENI. The CDR3 is CASSPWTGNEKLFF. The DNA for the CDR3 is TGTGCCAGCTCACCCTGGACAGGAAATGAAAAACTGTTTTTT.

V gene TRBV28 combines with J gene TRBJ2-1, with no clear D. Trimming removed 6 bases from V and 7 bases from J, with 4 bases in between. The CDR3 spans 10 residues. Germline values: CDR1 MDHEN, CDR2 SYDVKM. Written as DNA, the CDR3 is TGTGCCAGCAGCCGTAATGAGCAGTTCTTC. It translates to CASSRNEQFF.

The chain is built from TRBV2 and TRBJ2-1; 11 bases are a match to TRBD2. This CDR3 has 16 residues. Germline trimming cut 5 bases from V and 4 bases from J; bases unmatched to any gene: 7. Germline V gene data show CDR1 as SNHLY and CDR2 as FYNNEI. In DNA form, the CDR3 reads TGTGCCAGCAGTCAAATCACTAGCGGGAGTTACAATGAGCAGTTCTTC. This gives the protein CASSQITSGSYNEQFF. The whole variable domain, remainder taken from reference TRBV2 and TRBJ2-1, is EPEVTQTPSHQVTQMGQEVILRCVPISNHLYFYWYRQILGQKVEFLVSFYNNEISEKSEIFDDQFSVERPDGSNFTLKIRSTKLEDSAMYFCASSQITSGSYNEQFFGPGTRLTVL.

This chain uses TRBV5-1 with TRBJ1-4; the D gene is possibly TRBD1 (5 bases). CDR3 size: 17 residues. Germline assignment: CDR1 SGHRS and CDR2 YFSETQ. Trimming shortened V by 4 bases and J by 5 bases, and 21 bases separated the two germline ends. The CDR3 coding sequence is TGCGCCAGCAGCCCGGGACTTTCCCATGCCCGGAATGAAAAACTGTTTTTT. Translating it yields CASSPGLSHARNEKLFF.

The chain couples TRBV7-2 to TRBJ1-1; no firm D call. In germline, CDR1 is SGHTA, CDR2 FQGNSA. Trimming left V 5 bases short and J 2 bases short, with 12 bases between. The CDR3 sequence is 14 residues long. The CDR3 loop is CASSPDTDNTEAFF. CDR3 coding DNA: TGTGCCAGCAGCCCAGACACGGATAACACTGAAGCTTTCTTT.

The chain joins TRBV5-8 to TRBJ2-5, with D possibly matching TRBD2 (6 bases). V was clipped by 2 bases and J by 5 bases, with 10 bases between them. The V gene's germline CDR1 is SGHTS and CDR2 YDEGEE. The CDR3 loop spans 13 amino acids. CDR3 nucleotides: TGTGCCAGCAGCTTCGTCCTAGCGGAGACCCAGTACTTC. This sequence encodes CASSFVLAETQYF. Drawing the rest from reference TRBV5-8 and TRBJ2-5, the complete variable domain is EAGVTQSPTHLIKTRGQQATLRCSPISGHTSVYWYQQALGLGLQFLLWYDEGEERNRGNFPPRFSGRQFPNYSSELNVNALELEDSALYLCASSFVLAETQYFGPGTRLLVL.

The chain combines TRBV5-1 with TRBJ2-7; D may be TRBD2 (7 bases). Germline V gene sequence: CDR1 SGHRS, CDR2 YFSETQ. This CDR3 contains 22 residues. Trimming left V 5 bases short and J 6 bases short, with 42 bases between. CDR3 coding DNA: TGCGCCAGCAGACAGCAGTGGGGGGCGCATGTGACTAGCTTTGTACCAAAGGTCGAGCAGTACGTC. Protein product: CASRQQWGAHVTSFVPKVEQYV.